Listed here are 2 T cell receptor beta chains from one sample, sequenced in a study of prognosis after radiotherapy for stage I lung cancer. The TCR beta CDR3 region was amplified from genomic DNA, with two rounds of multiplex PCR being used for the amplification. Round-one PCR had primers specific to each TRBV and TRBJ gene. TCRdb called the multiplex PCR reads again in MiXCR, with one record for every CDR3 protein. There are 15,000 to 20,000 distinct CDR3 sequences in the sample; roughly 28% occur only once, and around a fifth lies in the top ten. The sequences come from PBMCs, collected before or after stereotactic body radiation therapy (not recorded which). The receptors shown here come from a donor aged 50 or older with non-small cell lung cancer.

This clonotype was counted ten times or more. The chain has TRBV20-1 and TRBJ1-1, with 10 bases identical to TRBD1. The ends lost 6 bases at V and 4 bases at J; junction bases unmatched: 8. This CDR3 region has 14 residues. Germline V gene sequence: CDR1 DFQATT, CDR2 SNEGSKA (reference sequence). The CDR3 loop reads CSAHDRGRSTEAFF. The CDR3 DNA sequence: TGCAGTGCACATGACAGGGGGCGGTCCACTGAAGCTTTCTTT.

This clonotype was counted many times. The genes are TRBV11-2 and TRBJ2-1; 12 bases agree with TRBD2. The V and J ends lost 5 bases and 6 bases, in that order; junction bases with no gene match: 8. The CDR3 spans 16 residues. Germline V gene lookup returns CDR1 SGHAT and CDR2 FQNNGV. The CDR3 spells CASSIRLAGDGNEQFF. CDR3 bases: TGTGCCAGCAGCATCAGACTAGCGGGAGATGGCAATGAGCAGTTCTTC.